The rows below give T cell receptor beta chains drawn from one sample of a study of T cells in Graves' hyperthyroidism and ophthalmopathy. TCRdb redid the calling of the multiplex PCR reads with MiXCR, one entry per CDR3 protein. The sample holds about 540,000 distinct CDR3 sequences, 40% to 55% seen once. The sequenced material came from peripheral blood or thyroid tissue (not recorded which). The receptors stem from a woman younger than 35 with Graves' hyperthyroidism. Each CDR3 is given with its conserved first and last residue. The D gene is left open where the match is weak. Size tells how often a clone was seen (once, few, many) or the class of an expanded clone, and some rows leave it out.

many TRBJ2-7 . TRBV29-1 CSVEGGSSEQYF TGCAGCGTTGAAGGCGGCAGCAGCGAGCAGTACTTC
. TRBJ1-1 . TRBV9 CASSVNREGAEAFF TGTGCCAGCAGCGTAAATCGCGAAGGGGCTGAAGCTTTCTTT
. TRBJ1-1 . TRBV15 CATKFGGRLWQNTEAFF TGTGCTACCAAGTTCGGTGGCAGGCTGTGGCAGAACACTGAAGCTTTCTTT
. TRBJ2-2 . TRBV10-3 CAITAKEGLYTGELFF TGTGCCATCACCGCGAAGGAGGGGTTGTACACCGGGGAGCTGTTTTTT
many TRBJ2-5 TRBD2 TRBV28 CASTRGLASGAQETQYF TGTGCCAGCACCCGAGGCTTGGCTAGCGGGGCGCAAGAGACCCAGTACTTC
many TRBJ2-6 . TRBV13 CASSYSTSWANVLTF TGTGCCAGCAGTTACAGTACCAGCTGGGCCAACGTCCTGACTTTC
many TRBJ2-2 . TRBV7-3 CASSQGYTGELFF TGTGCCAGCAGCCAGGGCTACACCGGGGAGCTGTTTTTT
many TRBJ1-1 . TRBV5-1 CASSLGSELNTEAFF TGCGCCAGCAGCTTGGGGTCGGAATTAAACACTGAAGCTTTCTTT
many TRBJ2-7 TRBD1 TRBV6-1 CATARDRGRYEQYF TGTGCCACTGCCAGGGACAGGGGCCGATACGAGCAGTACTTC
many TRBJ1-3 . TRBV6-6 CASTRDTGENTIYF TGTGCCAGCACTCGGGACACAGGTGAAAACACCATATATTTT
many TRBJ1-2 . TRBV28 CASSPGANYGYTF TGTGCCAGCAGTCCCGGTGCTAACTATGGCTACACCTTC
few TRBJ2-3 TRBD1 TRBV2 CASSEDRGTDTQYF TGTGCCAGCAGTGAGGACAGGGGCACAGATACGCAGTATTTT
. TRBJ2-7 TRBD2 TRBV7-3 CATGLGNEQYF TGTGCCACTGGACTAGGGAATGAGCAGTACTTC
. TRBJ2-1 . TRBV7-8 CASSLAENYNEQFF TGTGCCAGCAGCTTAGCGGAGAACTACAATGAGCAGTTCTTC
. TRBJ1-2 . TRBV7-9 CASSRGLTDIDYGYTF TGCGCCAGCAGCAGGGGCCTCACGGACATAGACTATGGCTACACCTTC
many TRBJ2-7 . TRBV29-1 CSVSLSGRMYSYEQYF TGCAGCGTTTCTCTGTCGGGCAGAATGTACTCCTACGAGCAGTACTTC
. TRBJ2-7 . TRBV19 CASSIVGLF TGTGCCAGTAGTATAGTTGGACTATTC